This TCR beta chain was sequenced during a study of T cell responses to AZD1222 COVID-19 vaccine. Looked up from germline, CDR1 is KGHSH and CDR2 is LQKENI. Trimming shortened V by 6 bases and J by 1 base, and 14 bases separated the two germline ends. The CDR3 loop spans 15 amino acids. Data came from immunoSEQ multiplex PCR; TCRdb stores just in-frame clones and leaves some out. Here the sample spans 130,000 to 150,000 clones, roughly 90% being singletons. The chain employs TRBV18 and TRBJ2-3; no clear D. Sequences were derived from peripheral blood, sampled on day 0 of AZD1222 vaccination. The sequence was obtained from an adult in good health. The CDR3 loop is CASSLFLPRTDTQYF. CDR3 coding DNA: TGTGCCAGCTCGCTTTTTCTTCCCCGCACAGATACGCAGTATTTT.